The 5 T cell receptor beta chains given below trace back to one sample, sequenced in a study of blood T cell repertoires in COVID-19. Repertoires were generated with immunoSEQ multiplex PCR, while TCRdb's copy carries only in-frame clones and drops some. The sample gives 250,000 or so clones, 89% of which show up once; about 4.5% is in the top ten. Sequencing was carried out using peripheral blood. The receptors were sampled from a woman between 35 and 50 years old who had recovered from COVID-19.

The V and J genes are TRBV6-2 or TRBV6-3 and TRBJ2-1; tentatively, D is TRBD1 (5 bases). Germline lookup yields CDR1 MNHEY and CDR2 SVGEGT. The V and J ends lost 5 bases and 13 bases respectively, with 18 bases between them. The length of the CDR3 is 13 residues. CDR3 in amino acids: CASSLRSARGQFF. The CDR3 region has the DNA TGTGCCAGCAGTCTCAGGTCCGCTAGGGGTCAGTTCTTC.

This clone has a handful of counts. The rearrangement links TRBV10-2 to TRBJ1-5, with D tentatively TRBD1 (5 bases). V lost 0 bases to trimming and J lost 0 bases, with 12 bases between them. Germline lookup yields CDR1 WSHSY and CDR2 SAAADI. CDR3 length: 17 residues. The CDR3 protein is CASSESTGPYSNQPQHF. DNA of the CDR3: TGCGCCAGCAGTGAGTCCACAGGTCCTTATAGCAATCAGCCCCAGCATTTT.

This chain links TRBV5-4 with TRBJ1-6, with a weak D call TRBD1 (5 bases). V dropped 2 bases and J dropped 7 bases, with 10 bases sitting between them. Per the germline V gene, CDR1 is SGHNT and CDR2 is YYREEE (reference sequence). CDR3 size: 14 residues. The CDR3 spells CASSFRDFNSPLHF. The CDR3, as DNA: TGTGCCAGCAGCTTCCGGGACTTCAATTCACCCCTCCACTTT.

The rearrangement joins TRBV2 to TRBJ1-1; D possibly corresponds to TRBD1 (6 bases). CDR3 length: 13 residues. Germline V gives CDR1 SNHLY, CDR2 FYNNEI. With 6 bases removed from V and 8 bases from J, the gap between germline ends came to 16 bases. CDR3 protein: CASRANRVEEAFF. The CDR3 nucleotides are TGTGCCAGCAGGGCTAACAGGGTAGAAGAAGCTTTCTTT.

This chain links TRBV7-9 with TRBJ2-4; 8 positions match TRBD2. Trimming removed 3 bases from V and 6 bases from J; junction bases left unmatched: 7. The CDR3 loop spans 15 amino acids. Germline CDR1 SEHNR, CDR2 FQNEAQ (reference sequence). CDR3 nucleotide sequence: TGTGCCAGCAGCTTTCCAGGACTAGCAGCAAACATTCAGTACTTC. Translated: CASSFPGLAANIQYF.